This TCR beta chain is from a study of identical twins (dated by TCRdb to 2016 to 2017). Study-level background: The study deep-sequenced TCR alpha and beta repertoires from monozygotic twins, unrelated adults of various ages and cord blood to test whether fetal clonotypes persist. Replicate twin experiments were performed at different times using different library preparation protocols to rule out contamination. On the study overall, not on this receptor specifically: In beta out-of-frame sequences, excess twin sharing was weaker, because having fewer shared sequences lowered the signal-to-noise ratio. Out-of-frame TCR alpha sharing in monozygotic twins was systematically underestimated by recombination models, whereas sharing between unrelated individuals was in agreement with the recombination models. Because the same donors could not be followed over many years, the conclusions depended on cross-sectional statistical analysis. Zero-insertion analyses could be partly confounded by invariant T cells such as MAIT and iNKT, although diverse VJ usage argued against such confounding for most clonotypes. Fewer insertions were carried by abundant cord blood beta clonotypes; a weaker similar trend was observed in young adult naive repertoires, while no such trend was observed in memory repertoires. Compared with coincidental sharing between unrelated individuals, an excess of low generation-probability sequences was observed among out-of-frame TCR alpha sequences shared between twins.

All donors were healthy Caucasians. The twin cohort comprised three pairs of female monozygotic twins, all aged roughly 18 to 30 years. CD4+ and CD8+ T cell populations were isolated with positive isolation kits from Invitrogen. Library generation was performed with 5' RACE. The sequencing machine was an Illumina HiSeq 2000. Template switching added a universal primer binding site, and the final cDNA carried a unique molecular identifier that allowed TCR cDNA molecules to be counted accurately. Specific primers in the conserved constant-segment region were used to synthesize first-strand cDNA for the TCR alpha and beta chains. To control for contamination, each cDNA library was double barcoded with a SMART-Mk sample barcode plus Illumina barcodes. TruSeq adapter sequences, together with Illumina sample barcodes, were added in two successive PCR steps. Sequencing of the TCR alpha and beta cDNA libraries was done on the Illumina HiSeq platform using custom primers. From the authors' description of their analysis: Raw reads were processed with MiGEC to extract unique molecular identifiers, and MiXCR was used to determine CDR3 positions. Recombination models were inferred per individual with the repgenHMM and IGoR tools using an EM algorithm. The analysis of shared clonotypes was done with the tcR package in R, with sharing normalized by the product of cloneset sizes. Out-of-frame nonproductive sequences were analyzed to study raw recombination free of thymic and clonal selection effects. TCRdb's own reprocessing of the public reads used fastp at Q25 and MiXCR and kept productive beta chains. One record per CDR3 amino acid sequence lists the most common genes and DNA. TCRdb, not the original authors, processed these V and J calls. Here the sample has 200,000 to 300,000 distinct CDR3 sequences; 7.5% occur a single time. Jointly, the top ten make up roughly 5.4% of the sample.

A few counts support this clonotype. Its antigen is unknown. Nothing much larger sits one base from this clone, and base qualities are not available. These data were likewise used in another study, on yellow fever vaccine responses in identical twins. Reported in the second study: According to the authors, the vaccine-induced T cell response in identical twins seemed to be partly convergent and partly specific to each individual. In the study, vaccine-responding T cell clones were precisely tracked in identical twins.

This clonotype was sampled from a woman in her late teens or twenties in good health. Sequencing input: CD8+ T cells sorted from blood.

The DNA sequence is given as TGCAGTGCCCAGTGGACGGACCACCCCTACAATGAGCAGTTCTTC. The resulting protein is CSAQWTDHPYNEQFF. The chain couples TRBV20-1 to TRBJ2-1; the D gene cannot be resolved reliably. For CDR1 and CDR2, the germline V gene (reference sequence) lists DFQATT and SNEGSKA. Measured from the cysteine to the phenylalanine, the CDR3 is 15 residues long. The retained sequence is limited to the CDR3, 45 bases, with the frame set at the first base. The junction shows trimming of 6 bases on V and 2 bases on J, plus 17 bases between the germline ends.